This entry lists 22 T cell receptor beta chains sequenced from one sample in a study of CD8 T cells in Susac syndrome. RNA, at about 0.45 to 1 ug, was reverse transcribed with random hexamers. TCRdb used MiXCR to reprocess the immunoSEQ multiplex PCR reads, holding one entry per CDR3 protein. This table holds under 200,000 distinct CDR3 sequences, roughly 94% found once. Sequenced: CD4+ T cells from PBMCs. The receptors derive from a human donor with Susac syndrome.

The genes are TRBV2 and TRBJ2-7; 9 positions match TRBD1. V trimming: 7 bases; J trimming: 2 bases; junction bases outside the gene matches: 6. This CDR3 has 14 residues. CDR1 is SNHLY, CDR2 FYNNEI, per germline. CDR3 DNA: TGTGCCAGCAACTTACAGGGGGCCACCTACGAGCAGTACTTC. Residues: CASNLQGATYEQYF.

The chain has TRBV5-4 and TRBJ1-6; D not certain. Germline V gene lookup returns CDR1 SGHNT and CDR2 YYREEE (reference sequence). This CDR3 is 12 amino acids long. The V and J ends lost 3 bases and 8 bases respectively, with 6 bases between them. CDR3 sequence (DNA): TGTGCCAGCAGCTCTACTGATTCACCCCTCCACTTT. It specifies CASSSTDSPLHF.

This clonotype has a single count. The V gene is TRBV20-1, the J gene TRBJ2-7, with D uncertain. The CDR3 contains 13 residues. The V and J ends lost 3 bases and 2 bases respectively, with 11 bases between them. Germline-derived CDR1 and CDR2 are DFQATT and SNEGSKA (reference sequence). As DNA, the CDR3 is TGCAGTGCTAGGCCGGAACCTACCTACGAGCAGTACTTC. Protein product: CSARPEPTYEQYF.

This chain uses TRBV5-1 with TRBJ1-5; 7 bases map to TRBD1. CDR1 and CDR2 (germline): SGHRS, YFSETQ. This CDR3 contains 14 residues. Losses at the gene ends were 3 bases for V and 4 bases for J; bases not matched to a gene: 4. DNA for the CDR3: TGCGCCAGCAGCTCCGGGACAGCTAATCAGCCCCAGCATTTT. Translated: CASSSGTANQPQHF.

V is TRBV6-6 and J is TRBJ1-1, with a weak D call TRBD1 (5 bases). Germline lookup yields CDR1 MNHNY and CDR2 SVGAGI (reference sequence). V lost 2 bases, J lost 6 bases, and 13 bases lay in between. This CDR3 is 14 amino acids long. The CDR3 nucleotides read TGTGCCAGCAGTTACGGTGGGGGGAGAGCTGAAGCTTTCTTT. Its translation: CASSYGGGRAEAFF.

This rearrangement joins TRBV20-1 to TRBJ1-1; D unresolved. This CDR3 region has 12 residues. V was cut by 3 bases and J by 1 base, with 6 bases left in between. Germline V CDR1 and CDR2: DFQATT, SNEGSKA (reference sequence). In nucleotides, the CDR3 is TGCAGTGCTAGCATCCAGAACACTGAAGCTTTCTTT. This sequence encodes CSASIQNTEAFF.

V and J are TRBV20-1 and TRBJ2-5; no firm D call. CDR3 length: 12 residues. Germline CDR1 is DFQATT and CDR2 is SNEGSKA (reference sequence). V lost 5 bases and J lost 5, with 12 bases in between. The chain's CDR3 is CSADSRVETQYF. The CDR3 DNA is TGCAGTGCTGACTCCCGGGTGGAGACCCAGTACTTC.

The V call is TRBV6-1, the J call TRBJ2-6, with D possibly matching TRBD2 (5 bases). This CDR3 has 16 amino acids. Trimming removed 6 bases from V and 3 bases from J, with 15 bases in between. Germline V CDR1 and CDR2: MNHNS, SASEGT. The CDR3 here is CASSAVGISGANVLTF. In DNA, the CDR3 is TGTGCCAGCAGCGCGGTCGGGATTAGTGGGGCCAACGTCCTGACTTTC.

This clonotype was seen once. The chain has TRBV29-1 and TRBJ2-5; D gene unclear. Germline V lookup: CDR1 SQVTM, CDR2 ANQGSEA. V gave up 3 bases and J gave up 5 bases, with 10 bases separating them. This CDR3 has 12 residues. CDR3 protein: CSVEETRETQYF. As DNA, the CDR3 is TGCAGCGTTGAGGAGACACGGGAGACCCAGTACTTC.

The chain uses TRBV9 and TRBJ1-2; 7 nucleotides agree with TRBD1. The CDR3 totals 13 residues. CDR1 SGDLS and CDR2 YYNGEE come from the germline V gene. V dropped 5 bases and J dropped 2; count of bases not matched to a gene: 3. The CDR3, as DNA: TGTGCCAGCAGTGTGACAGGGAACTATGGCTACACCTTC. It is translated as CASSVTGNYGYTF. Variable domain in full (rest from reference TRBV9 and TRBJ1-2): DSGVTQTPKHLITATGQRVTLRCSPRSGDLSVYWYQQSLDQGLQFLIQYYNGEERAKGNILERFSAQQFPDLHSELNLSSLELGDSALYFCASSVTGNYGYTFGSGTRLTVV.

Only one count was recorded for this clonotype. The V call is TRBV5-1, the J call TRBJ1-1, with 7 nucleotides matching TRBD1. Trimming took 0 bases from V and 4 from J; bases not matched to a gene: 3. Germline V gene sequence: CDR1 SGHRS, CDR2 YFSETQ. CDR3 size: 14 residues. The DNA of the CDR3 is TGCGCCAGCAGCTTGGACAGGGGAAGCACTGAAGCTTTCTTT. It translates to CASSLDRGSTEAFF.

The V gene is TRBV29-1, the J gene TRBJ2-2, with D perhaps matching TRBD2 (5 bases). The CDR3 sequence is 13 residues long. The V gene's germline CDR1 is SQVTM and CDR2 ANQGSEA. V was clipped by 5 bases and J by 7 bases, with 14 bases between them. The DNA for the CDR3 is TGCAGCGTTCGGACTCCCTGGGGCGGGGAGCTGTTTTTT. It specifies CSVRTPWGGELFF.

CDR3 region: CASSWGRNEQFF. The CDR3, as DNA: TGTGCCAGCAGTTGGGGGCGAAATGAGCAGTTCTTC. J is TRBJ2-1 and V is TRBV2, with D maybe TRBD1 (6 bases). The CDR3 sequence is 12 residues long. V lost 5 bases and J 7 bases, leaving 9 bases between the germline ends. Germline V lookup: CDR1 SNHLY, CDR2 FYNNEI.

The chain combines TRBV12-3 or TRBV12-4 with TRBJ1-1, with a possible D match to TRBD1 (5 bases). Trimming pared 5 bases from V and 4 bases from J, leaving 11 bases between. This CDR3 contains 13 residues. The CDR3 here is CASSAREVTEAFF. The CDR3 DNA follows: TGTGCCAGCAGTGCCAGGGAGGTCACTGAAGCTTTCTTT.

J is TRBJ2-4 and V is TRBV14, with 7 bases that match TRBD1. V was pared by 2 bases and J by 0 bases, with 1 base of the junction left unmatched. Germline V gene sequence: CDR1 SGHDN, CDR2 FVKESK. This CDR3 contains 15 residues. This CDR3 reads CASSQTGVAKNIQYF. CDR3 nucleotide sequence: TGTGCCAGCAGCCAAACAGGGGTAGCCAAAAACATTCAGTACTTC.

This clonotype was seen a few times. This chain joins TRBV4-2 and TRBJ2-7; D perhaps matches TRBD1 (6 bases). The CDR3 is 15 residues long. Germline CDR1 and CDR2: LGHNA and YNFKEQ. Trimming stripped 4 bases from V and 3 bases from J, with 16 bases between. As DNA, the CDR3 is TGTGCCAGCAGCCGACCTTCTCAAGGGGGCTACGAGCAGTACTTC. It encodes CASSRPSQGGYEQYF.

The chain has TRBV12-3 or TRBV12-4 and TRBJ2-7; D gene ambiguous. Trimming cost V 1 base and J 6 bases, with 13 bases left between them. This CDR3 is built from 14 residues. The CDR3: CASSLVGAATEQYF. In nucleotides, the CDR3 is TGTGCCAGCAGTTTAGTGGGCGCCGCCACCGAGCAGTACTTC.

This chain links TRBV24-1 with TRBJ2-5; D remains ambiguous. V was trimmed by 5 bases and J by 3 bases, leaving 18 bases between them. CDR1 and CDR2 from the germline V gene are KGHDR and SFDVKD. This CDR3 is built from 16 residues. In nucleotides, the CDR3 is TGTGCCACCAGTGTACGGGTGGTGGGTTTGGAAGAGACCCAGTACTTC. Translating it yields CATSVRVVGLEETQYF.

This chain uses TRBV20-1 with TRBJ2-5, with a weak D call TRBD2 (6 bases). CDR1 DFQATT and CDR2 SNEGSKA come from the germline V gene (reference sequence). The germline V and J ends were trimmed by 0 bases and 5 bases, with 7 bases remaining between them. The CDR3 is 12 residues long. The chain's CDR3 is CSARDREETQYF. The CDR3 bases are TGCAGTGCTAGAGATCGGGAGGAGACCCAGTACTTC.

This chain connects TRBV29-1 to TRBJ1-2, with TRBD1 matching 7 bases. The germline V gene encodes CDR1 SQVTM and CDR2 ANQGSEA. Trimming at V came to 2 bases and at J to 6 bases, leaving 6 bases not matched to a gene. The CDR3 runs to 13 residues. CDR3 protein: CSVEIRTGDGYTF. Written as DNA, the CDR3 is TGCAGCGTTGAAATTCGGACAGGAGATGGCTACACCTTC.

The chain employs TRBV5-6 and TRBJ1-5; D unresolved. There are 13 residues in the CDR3. Trimming removed 2 bases at V and 6 bases at J, with 9 bases between. Per the germline V gene, CDR1 is SGHDT and CDR2 is YYEEEE. CDR3 sequence: CASSLTASQPQHF. The DNA for the CDR3 is TGTGCCAGCAGCTTAACAGCCTCTCAGCCCCAGCATTTT. The full variable domain, completed using reference TRBV5-6 and TRBJ1-5, is DAGVTQSPTHLIKTRGQQVTLRCSPKSGHDTVSWYQQALGQGPQFIFQYYEEEERQRGNFPDRFSGHQFPNYSSELNVNALLLGDSALYLCASSLTASQPQHFGDGTRLSIL.

The genes are TRBV29-1 and TRBJ2-7; 9 bases are shared with TRBD1. Germline trimming cut 6 bases from V and 3 bases from J; bases unmatched to any gene: 6. The CDR3 runs to 13 residues. Germline V gives CDR1 SQVTM, CDR2 ANQGSEA. The CDR3 DNA reads TGCAGCGTAACCGGGACAGGGCGCTACGAGCAGTACTTC. It is translated as CSVTGTGRYEQYF.